Following are 20 T cell receptor beta chains from one sample sequenced in a study of T cell changes during pregnancy in multiple sclerosis. Generated by immunoSEQ multiplex PCR, the TCRdb table keeps only in-frame clones and is missing some. This sample has roughly 80,000 clones, with around 91% found just once. The material was peripheral blood, obtained before pregnancy. All receptors derive from a female donor with multiple sclerosis, enrolled in a pregnancy study.

The CDR3 spells CASSEGLADTDTQYF. The CDR3 DNA follows: TGTGCCAGCAGCGAGGGACTAGCGGACACAGATACGCAGTATTTT. The gene calls are TRBV6-4 and TRBJ2-3, with 11 nucleotides matching TRBD2. There are 15 residues in the CDR3. Germline CDR1 and CDR2: MRHNA and SNTAGT. Trimming at V came to 6 bases and at J to 2 bases, leaving 4 bases not matched to a gene.

This rearrangement joins TRBV14 to TRBJ2-6, with 10 bases that match TRBD1. The CDR3 covers 19 residues. Germline CDR1 SGHDN, CDR2 FVKESK. Trimming at V came to 4 bases and at J to 0 bases, leaving 9 bases not matched to a gene. The CDR3 sequence: CASSLLWDRGISGANVLTF. As DNA, the CDR3 is TGTGCCAGCAGCCTCTTGTGGGACAGGGGTATCTCTGGGGCCAACGTCCTGACTTTC.

This clone was found once. The J gene is TRBJ2-1, the V gene TRBV5-6, with 8 bases fitting TRBD1. The CDR3 has 17 amino acids. Germline assignment: CDR1 SGHDT and CDR2 YYEEEE. Trimming took 0 bases from V and 4 from J; bases not matched to a gene: 9. The CDR3 DNA reads as TGTGCCAGCAGCTTGGGTGCCGGGACAGGAGTATACAATGAGCAGTTCTTC. Translated, it gives CASSLGAGTGVYNEQFF.

The rearrangement uses TRBV6-5 and TRBJ1-4; possible D gene TRBD1, 6 bases. V was cut by 4 bases and J by 5 bases, with 17 bases left in between. The CDR3 length is 16 residues. Germline V gene data show CDR1 as MNHEY and CDR2 as SVGAGI. CDR3 residues: CASSSHTGNRNEKLFF. The CDR3, as DNA: TGTGCCAGCAGTTCCCACACAGGGAATCGAAATGAAAAACTGTTTTTT.

The chain links TRBV15 to TRBJ1-5; TRBD1 might be the D (5 bases). CDR1 LNHNV and CDR2 YYDKDF come from the germline V gene (reference sequence). The germline V and J ends were trimmed by 3 bases and 8 bases, with 14 bases remaining between them. The CDR3 totals 14 residues. CDR3 coding DNA: TGTGCCACCAGCAGCTGGGGGGGTAGCAAGCCCCAGCATTTT. It encodes CATSSWGGSKPQHF.

The V gene is TRBV11-2, the J gene TRBJ1-5; 7 positions agree with TRBD1. The CDR3 is 15 residues long. Germline CDR1 and CDR2: SGHAT and FQNNGV. The ends lost 2 bases at V and 2 bases at J; junction bases unmatched: 3. This CDR3 reads CASSLNTGGNQPQHF. CDR3 coding DNA: TGTGCCAGCAGCTTAAACACAGGGGGCAATCAGCCCCAGCATTTT.

This chain connects TRBV7-2 to TRBJ2-3; tentatively, D is TRBD1 (6 bases). This CDR3 has 14 amino acids. CDR1 is SGHTA, CDR2 FQGNSA, per germline. V lost 4 bases to trimming and J lost 4 bases, with 12 bases between them. CDR3 loop: CASSSIRGSDTQYF. CDR3 nucleotides: TGTGCCAGCAGCTCAATCAGGGGTTCAGATACGCAGTATTTT.

This chain links TRBV2 with TRBJ2-2, with TRBD1 matching 10 bases. V trimming: 6 bases; J trimming: 7 bases; junction bases outside the gene matches: 2. The CDR3 is made up of 13 amino acids. In germline, CDR1 is SNHLY, CDR2 FYNNEI. The CDR3 DNA is TGTGCCAGCAGAGACAGGGGGCTCGGGGAGCTGTTTTTT. As protein: CASRDRGLGELFF.

This chain uses TRBV29-1 with TRBJ2-7; D is perhaps TRBD2 (5 bases). Trimming removed 4 bases from V and 5 bases from J, with 15 bases in between. The CDR3 length is 13 residues. The germline V gene encodes CDR1 SQVTM and CDR2 ANQGSEA. CDR3 sequence (DNA): TGCAGCGTTGCCCGAGGGAACCGTGACGAGCAGTACTTC. Protein: CSVARGNRDEQYF.

This clone occurred once. This chain uses TRBV6-5 with TRBJ2-7, with a possible D match to TRBD1 (7 bases). The germline gives CDR1 MNHEY, CDR2 SVGAGI. The V and J ends lost 7 bases and 7 bases respectively, with 20 bases between them. The CDR3 runs 14 residues. The CDR3 nucleotides read TGTGCCAGCACTCCGGGGAACTCAGGGGGGGAGCAGTACTTC. Amino acid sequence: CASTPGNSGGEQYF.

The chain is built from TRBV28 and TRBJ1-2, with 10 positions matching TRBD1. After removal of 8 bases from V and 5 bases from J, the junction contained 5 bases not matched to a gene. Germline-derived CDR1 and CDR2 are MDHEN and SYDVKM. The length of the CDR3 is 13 residues. CDR3 loop: CASAGTGVYGYTF. The DNA of the CDR3 is TGTGCCAGCGCCGGGACAGGGGTGTATGGCTACACCTTC.

This chain connects TRBV11-3 to TRBJ2-1; the D gene is possibly TRBD1 (7 bases). The CDR3 totals 13 residues. Trimming pared 5 bases from V and 10 bases from J, leaving 15 bases between. Germline lookup yields CDR1 SGHNT and CDR2 YENEEA. The CDR3 DNA sequence: TGTGCCAGCAGCATTCAGGGGGGCGGGGAGCAGTTCTTC. This gives the protein CASSIQGGGEQFF.

The rearrangement joins TRBV5-1 to TRBJ1-2; 10 bases match TRBD1. The germline CDR1 and CDR2 sequences are SGHRS and YFSETQ. The trim removed 4 bases at V and 4 bases at J, leaving 7 bases unmatched. The CDR3 spans 15 residues. This chain's CDR3 is CASSLTGGVGYGYTF. In DNA, the CDR3 is TGCGCCAGCAGCCTGACAGGGGGCGTAGGCTATGGCTACACCTTC.

The count of this clone is one. The chain employs TRBV6-6 and TRBJ2-3; 8 nucleotides agree with TRBD1. The CDR3 is 16 amino acids. The germline V gene has CDR1 MNHNY and CDR2 SVGAGI (reference sequence). The ends lost 6 bases at V and 4 bases at J; junction bases unmatched: 12. CDR3 sequence (DNA): TGTGCCAGCAGCCGTATAAGGACAGGGCCGGCAGATACGCAGTATTTT. Encoded protein: CASSRIRTGPADTQYF.

The chain uses TRBV18 and TRBJ1-1, with D tentatively TRBD1 (5 bases). With 3 bases removed from V and 9 bases from J, the gap between germline ends came to 8 bases. This CDR3 contains 11 residues. Germline CDR1 reads KGHSH; CDR2 reads LQKENI. The CDR3 sequence is CASSPGRQAFF. The CDR3, as DNA: TGTGCCAGCTCACCGGGGCGGCAAGCTTTCTTT.

V is TRBV4-1 and J is TRBJ1-2; no definite D call. Trimming stripped 1 base from V and 7 bases from J, with 28 bases between. CDR1 and CDR2 from the germline V gene are MGHRA and YSYEKL. This CDR3 has 19 amino acids. CDR3 coding DNA: TGCGCCAGCAGCCAAGTTTGGGGAGACATCGACCCAGGTCGTGCTGGCTACACCTTC. Translation: CASSQVWGDIDPGRAGYTF.

The chain links TRBV27 to TRBJ2-7, with D maybe TRBD1 (5 bases). Germline CDR1 is MNHEY and CDR2 is SMNVEV (reference sequence). V lost 7 bases to trimming and J lost 0 bases, with 10 bases between them. The CDR3 spans 13 residues. This CDR3 reads CASKDSFSYEQYF. DNA for the CDR3: TGTGCCAGCAAAGACAGTTTCTCCTACGAGCAGTACTTC.

The V and J genes are TRBV6-1 and TRBJ2-7, with 12 bases fitting TRBD2. Germline values: CDR1 MNHNS, CDR2 SASEGT. The CDR3 is 15 amino acids. The trim removed 7 bases at V and 3 bases at J, leaving 7 bases unmatched. The CDR3 is CASTALAGGYYEQYF. DNA of the CDR3: TGTGCCAGCACCGCACTAGCGGGGGGATACTACGAGCAGTACTTC.

The chain links TRBV5-1 to TRBJ2-5; D ambiguous. V was trimmed by 1 base and J by 7 bases, leaving 11 bases between them. The CDR3 sequence is 13 residues long. CDR1 and CDR2 (germline): SGHRS, YFSETQ. The CDR3 bases are TGCGCCAGCAGCTTGACGGAGCGCGGGACCCAGTACTTC. It yields the protein CASSLTERGTQYF.

There are a few counts of this clone. The CDR3 sequence: CASTSEGKAFF. The CDR3 DNA reads TGTGCCAGCACCTCGGAGGGGAAAGCTTTCTTT. The V and J genes are TRBV6-5 and TRBJ1-1; D might be TRBD1 (5 bases). Trimming took 7 bases from V and 9 from J, leaving 12 bases between them. The germline V gene has CDR1 MNHEY and CDR2 SVGAGI. This CDR3 has 11 amino acids.